This TCR beta chain was retrieved from a study of cytomegalovirus exposure and HLA in healthy donors. This clone came up a few times. The CDR3 sequence is 16 residues long. V shed 0 bases, J shed 0 bases, and the junction held 5 bases outside the gene matches. Per germline, CDR1 SGDLS and CDR2 YYNGEE. The PCR was carried out with 60 Vbeta primers and 13 Jbeta primers. Some clones are missing from TCRdb's copy, which holds only in-frame ones; the method was immunoSEQ multiplex PCR. The sample shows fewer than 150,000 clones, around 73% of them seen only once. The sequenced sample was PBMCs. The rearrangement uses TRBV9 and TRBJ1-1, with 7 bases identical to TRBD1. The source of this sequence is a human donor in good health. The CDR3 is CASSVGIGQVNTEAFF. CDR3 DNA: TGTGCCAGCAGCGTAGGAATCGGACAGGTGAACACTGAAGCTTTCTTT.